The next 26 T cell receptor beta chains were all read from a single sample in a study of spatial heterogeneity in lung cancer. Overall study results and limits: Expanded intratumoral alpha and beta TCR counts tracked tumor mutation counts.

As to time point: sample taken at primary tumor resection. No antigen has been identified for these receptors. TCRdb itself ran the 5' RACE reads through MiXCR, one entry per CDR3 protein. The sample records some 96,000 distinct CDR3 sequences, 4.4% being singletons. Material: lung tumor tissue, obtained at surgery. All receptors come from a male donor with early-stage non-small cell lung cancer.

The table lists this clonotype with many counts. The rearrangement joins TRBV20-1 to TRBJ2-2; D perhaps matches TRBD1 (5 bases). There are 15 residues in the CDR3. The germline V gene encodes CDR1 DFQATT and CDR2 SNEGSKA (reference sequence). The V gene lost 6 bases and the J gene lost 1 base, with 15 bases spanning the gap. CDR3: CSAIDKGQNTGELFF. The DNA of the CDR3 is TGCAGTGCCATTGATAAAGGACAGAACACCGGGGAGCTGTTTTTT.

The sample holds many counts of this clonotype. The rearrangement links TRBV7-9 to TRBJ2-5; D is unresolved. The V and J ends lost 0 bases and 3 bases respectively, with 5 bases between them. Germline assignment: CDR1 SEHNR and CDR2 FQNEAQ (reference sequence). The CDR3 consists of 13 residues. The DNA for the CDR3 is TGTGCCAGCAGCTTAGCTGGAAAAGAGACCCAGTACTTC. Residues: CASSLAGKETQYF. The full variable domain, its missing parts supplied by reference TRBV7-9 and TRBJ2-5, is DTGVSQNPRHKITKRGQNVTFRCDPISEHNRLYWYRQTLGQGPEFLTYFQNEAQLEKSRLLSDRFSAERPKGSFSTLEIQRTEQGDSAMYLCASSLAGKETQYFGPGTRLLVL.

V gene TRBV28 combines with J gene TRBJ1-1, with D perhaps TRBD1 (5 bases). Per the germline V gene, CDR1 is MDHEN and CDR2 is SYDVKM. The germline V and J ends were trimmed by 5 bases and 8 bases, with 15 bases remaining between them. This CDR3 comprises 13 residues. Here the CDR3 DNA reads TGTGCCAGCAGTCCCAGGACACCTATAGAAGCTTTCTTT. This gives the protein CASSPRTPIEAFF.

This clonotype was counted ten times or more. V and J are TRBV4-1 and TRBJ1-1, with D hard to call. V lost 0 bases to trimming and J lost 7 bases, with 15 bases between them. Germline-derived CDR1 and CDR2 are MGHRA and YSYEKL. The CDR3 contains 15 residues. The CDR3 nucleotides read TGCGCCAGCAGCCAAGACCCCACCGGTCAAGGTGAAGCTTTCTTT. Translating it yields CASSQDPTGQGEAFF.

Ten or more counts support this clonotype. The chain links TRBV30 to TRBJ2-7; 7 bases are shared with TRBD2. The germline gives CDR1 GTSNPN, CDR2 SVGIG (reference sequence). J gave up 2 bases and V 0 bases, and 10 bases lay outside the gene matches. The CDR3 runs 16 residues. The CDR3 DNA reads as TGTGCCTGGAGTGTATACCAAGCGGGACCGCCCTACGAGCAGTACTTC. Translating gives CAWSVYQAGPPYEQYF.

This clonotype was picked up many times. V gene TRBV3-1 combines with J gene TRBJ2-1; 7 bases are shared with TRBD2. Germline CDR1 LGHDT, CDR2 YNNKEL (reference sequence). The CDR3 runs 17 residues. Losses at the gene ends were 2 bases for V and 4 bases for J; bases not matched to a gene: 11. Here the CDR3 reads CASSQLSGKLVYNEQFF. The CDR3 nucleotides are TGTGCCAGCAGCCAACTGAGCGGGAAGTTGGTATACAATGAGCAGTTCTTC.

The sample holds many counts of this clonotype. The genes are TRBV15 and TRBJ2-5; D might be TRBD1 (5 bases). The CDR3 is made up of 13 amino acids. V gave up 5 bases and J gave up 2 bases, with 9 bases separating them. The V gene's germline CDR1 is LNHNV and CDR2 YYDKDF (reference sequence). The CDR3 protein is CATSRQLQETQYF. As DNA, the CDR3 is TGTGCCACCAGCCGACAGCTTCAAGAGACCCAGTACTTC.

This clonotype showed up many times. Here the CDR3 DNA reads TGTGCCAGCTCACCACCCCGGGAGTACCAAGAGACCCAGTACTTC. Protein product: CASSPPREYQETQYF. The V call is TRBV18, the J call TRBJ2-5, with D maybe TRBD2 (6 bases). The V end lost 0 bases, the J end lost 0 bases, and 8 bases lay between the germline ends. Germline CDR1 is KGHSH and CDR2 is LQKENI. CDR3 length equals 15 residues.

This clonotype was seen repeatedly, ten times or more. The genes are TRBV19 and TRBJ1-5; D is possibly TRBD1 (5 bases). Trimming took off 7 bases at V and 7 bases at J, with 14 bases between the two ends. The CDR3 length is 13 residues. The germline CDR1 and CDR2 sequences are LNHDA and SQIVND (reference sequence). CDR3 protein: CASTARVEQPQHF. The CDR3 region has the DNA TGTGCCAGTACCGCCAGGGTCGAACAGCCCCAGCATTTT.

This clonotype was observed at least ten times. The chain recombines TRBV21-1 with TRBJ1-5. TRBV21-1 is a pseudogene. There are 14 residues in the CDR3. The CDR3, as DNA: TGTGCCCAGCGAAAATCGTATAGCAATCAGCCCCAGCATTTT. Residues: CAQRKSYSNQPQHF.

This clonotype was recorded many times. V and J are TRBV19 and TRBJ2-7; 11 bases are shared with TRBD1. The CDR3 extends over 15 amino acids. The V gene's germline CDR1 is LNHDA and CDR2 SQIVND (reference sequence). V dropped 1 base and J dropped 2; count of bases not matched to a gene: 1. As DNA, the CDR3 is TGTGCCAGTAGTATAGGGGGACAGGGGGCCTACGAGCAGTACTTC. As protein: CASSIGGQGAYEQYF. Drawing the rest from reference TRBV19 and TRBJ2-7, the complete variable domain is DGGITQSPKYLFRKEGQNVTLSCEQNLNHDAMYWYRQDPGQGLRLIYYSQIVNDFQKGDIAEGYSVSREKKESFPLTVTSAQKNPTAFYLCASSIGGQGAYEQYFGPGTRLTVT.

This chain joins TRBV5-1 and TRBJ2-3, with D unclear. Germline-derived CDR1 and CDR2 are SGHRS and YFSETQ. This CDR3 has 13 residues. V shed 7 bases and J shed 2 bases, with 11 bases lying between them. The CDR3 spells CASLEAFTDTQYF. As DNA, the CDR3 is TGCGCCAGCCTCGAGGCCTTCACAGATACGCAGTATTTT.

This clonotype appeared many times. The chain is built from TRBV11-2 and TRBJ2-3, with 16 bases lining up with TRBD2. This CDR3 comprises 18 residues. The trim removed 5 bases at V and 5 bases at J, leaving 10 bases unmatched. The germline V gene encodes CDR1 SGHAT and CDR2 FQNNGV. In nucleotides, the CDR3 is TGTGCCAGCAGCATATCCGGGACTAGCGGGAGGGCCGAAGATACGCAGTATTTT. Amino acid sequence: CASSISGTSGRAEDTQYF. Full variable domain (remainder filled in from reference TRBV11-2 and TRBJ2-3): EAGVAQSPRYKIIEKRQSVAFWCNPISGHATLYWYQQILGQGPKLLIQFQNNGVVDDSQLPKDRFSAERLKGVDSTLKIQPAKLEDSAVYLCASSISGTSGRAEDTQYFGPGTRLTVL.

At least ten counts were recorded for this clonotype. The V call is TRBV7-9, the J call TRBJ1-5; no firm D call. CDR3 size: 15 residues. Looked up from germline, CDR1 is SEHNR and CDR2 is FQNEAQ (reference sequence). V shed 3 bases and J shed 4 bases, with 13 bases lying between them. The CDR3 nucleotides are TGTGCCAGCAGCTTCTCGTTCCCGGGGAATCAGCCCCAGCATTTT. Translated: CASSFSFPGNQPQHF.

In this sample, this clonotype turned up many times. DNA for the CDR3: TGCGCCAGCAGTCATGGGGAGGACGGCTACACCTTC. Translated, it gives CASSHGEDGYTF. The chain has TRBV5-1 and TRBJ1-2; D ambiguous. V was cut by 5 bases and J by 8 bases, with 13 bases left in between. The CDR3 contains 12 residues. Germline lookup yields CDR1 SGHRS and CDR2 YFSETQ.

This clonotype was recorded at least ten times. The CDR3 protein is CASSQRQEPQAFF. CDR3 bases: TGTGCCAGCAGTCAAAGACAGGAACCCCAAGCTTTCTTT. This chain joins TRBV28 and TRBJ1-1, with a weak D call TRBD1 (6 bases). The CDR3 totals 13 residues. V was clipped by 5 bases and J by 9 bases, with 16 bases between them. CDR1 and CDR2 (germline): MDHEN, SYDVKM.

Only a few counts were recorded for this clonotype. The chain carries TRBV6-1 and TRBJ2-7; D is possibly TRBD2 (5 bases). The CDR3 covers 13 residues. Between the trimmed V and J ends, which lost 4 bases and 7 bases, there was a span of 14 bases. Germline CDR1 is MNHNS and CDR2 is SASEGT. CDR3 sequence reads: CASSAWETREQYF. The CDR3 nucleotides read TGTGCCAGCAGTGCCTGGGAGACCCGGGAGCAGTACTTC.

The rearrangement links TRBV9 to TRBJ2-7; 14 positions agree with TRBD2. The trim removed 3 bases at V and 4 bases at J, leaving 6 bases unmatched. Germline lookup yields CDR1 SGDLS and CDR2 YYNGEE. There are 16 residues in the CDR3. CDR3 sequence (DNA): TGTGCCAGCAGCGACGGGACTAGCGGGAGCATTTACGAGCAGTACTTC. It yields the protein CASSDGTSGSIYEQYF.

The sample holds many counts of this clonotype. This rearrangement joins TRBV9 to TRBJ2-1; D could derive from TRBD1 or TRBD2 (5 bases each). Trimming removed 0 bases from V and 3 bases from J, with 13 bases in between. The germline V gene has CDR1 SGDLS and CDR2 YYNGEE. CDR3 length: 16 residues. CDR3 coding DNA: TGTGCCAGCAGCGTAGGTGGGGGAACCTTCTACAATGAGCAGTTCTTC. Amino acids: CASSVGGGTFYNEQFF.

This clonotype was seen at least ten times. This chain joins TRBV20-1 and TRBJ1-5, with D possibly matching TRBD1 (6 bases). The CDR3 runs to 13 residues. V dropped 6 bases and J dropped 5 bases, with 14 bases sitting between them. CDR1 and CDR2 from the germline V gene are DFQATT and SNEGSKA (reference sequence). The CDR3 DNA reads TGCAGTGCCACGACAGGAGTCGATCAGCCCCAGCATTTT. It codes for CSATTGVDQPQHF.

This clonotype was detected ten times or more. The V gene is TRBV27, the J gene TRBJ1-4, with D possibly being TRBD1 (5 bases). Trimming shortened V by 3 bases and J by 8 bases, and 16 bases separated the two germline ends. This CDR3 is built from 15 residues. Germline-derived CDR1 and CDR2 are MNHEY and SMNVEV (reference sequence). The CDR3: CASSLSGTWGEKLFF. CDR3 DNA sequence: TGTGCCAGCAGTTTGTCCGGGACTTGGGGAGAAAAACTGTTTTTT.

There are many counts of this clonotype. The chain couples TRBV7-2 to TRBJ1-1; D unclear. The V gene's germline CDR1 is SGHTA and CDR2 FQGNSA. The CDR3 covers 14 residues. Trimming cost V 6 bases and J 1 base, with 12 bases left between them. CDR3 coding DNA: TGTGCCAGCAGTCTTCAAGTGGGGAACACTGAAGCTTTCTTT. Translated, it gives CASSLQVGNTEAFF.

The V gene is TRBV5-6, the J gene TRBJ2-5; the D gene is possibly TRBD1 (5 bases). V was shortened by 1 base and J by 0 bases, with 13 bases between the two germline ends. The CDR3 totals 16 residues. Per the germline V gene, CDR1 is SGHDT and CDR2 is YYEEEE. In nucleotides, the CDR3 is TGTGCCAGCAGCTTGTTTGCCAGACAGTACCAAGAGACCCAGTACTTC. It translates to CASSLFARQYQETQYF.

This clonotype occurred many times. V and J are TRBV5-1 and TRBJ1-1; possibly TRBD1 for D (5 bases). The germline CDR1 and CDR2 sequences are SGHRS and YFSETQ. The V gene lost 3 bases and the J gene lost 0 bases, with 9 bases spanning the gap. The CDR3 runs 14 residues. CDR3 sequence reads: CASSSGQMNTEAFF. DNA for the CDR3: TGCGCCAGCAGCTCAGGGCAGATGAACACTGAAGCTTTCTTT.

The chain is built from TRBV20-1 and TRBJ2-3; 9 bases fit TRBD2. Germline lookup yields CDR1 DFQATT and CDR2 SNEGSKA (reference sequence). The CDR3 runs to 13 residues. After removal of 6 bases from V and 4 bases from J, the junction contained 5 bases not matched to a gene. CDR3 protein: CSARGGVPDTQYF. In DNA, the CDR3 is TGCAGTGCACGCGGGGGGGTACCAGATACGCAGTATTTT.

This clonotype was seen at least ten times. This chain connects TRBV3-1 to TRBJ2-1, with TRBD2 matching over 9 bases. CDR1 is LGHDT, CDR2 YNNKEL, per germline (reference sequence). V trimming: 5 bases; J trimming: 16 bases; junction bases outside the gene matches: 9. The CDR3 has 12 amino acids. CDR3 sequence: CASSLGGRAIFF. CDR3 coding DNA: TGTGCCAGCAGCTTGGGCGGGAGGGCCATCTTCTTC.